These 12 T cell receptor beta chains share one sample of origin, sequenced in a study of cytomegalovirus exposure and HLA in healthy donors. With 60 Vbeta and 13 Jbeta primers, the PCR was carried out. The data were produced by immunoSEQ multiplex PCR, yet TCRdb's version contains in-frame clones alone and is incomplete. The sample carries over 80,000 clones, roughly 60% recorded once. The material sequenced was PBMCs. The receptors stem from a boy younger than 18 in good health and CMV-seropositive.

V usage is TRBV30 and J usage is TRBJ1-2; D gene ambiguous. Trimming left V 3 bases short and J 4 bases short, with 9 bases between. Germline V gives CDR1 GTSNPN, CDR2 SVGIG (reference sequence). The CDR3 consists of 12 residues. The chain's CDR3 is CAWSAGSYGYTF. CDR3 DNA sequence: TGTGCCTGGAGCGCCGGGTCCTATGGCTACACCTTC.

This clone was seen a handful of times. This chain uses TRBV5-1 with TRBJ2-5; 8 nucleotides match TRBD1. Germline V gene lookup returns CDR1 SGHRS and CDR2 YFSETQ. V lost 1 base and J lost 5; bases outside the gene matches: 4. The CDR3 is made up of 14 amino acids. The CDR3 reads CASSLLRGLETQYF. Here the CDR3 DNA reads TGCGCCAGCAGCTTGCTCAGGGGGCTCGAGACCCAGTACTTC.

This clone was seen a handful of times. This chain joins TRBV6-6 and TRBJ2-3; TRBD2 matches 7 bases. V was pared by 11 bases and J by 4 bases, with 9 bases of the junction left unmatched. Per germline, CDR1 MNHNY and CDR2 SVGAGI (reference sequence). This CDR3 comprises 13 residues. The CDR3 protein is CAGRDGRSDTQYF. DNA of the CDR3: TGTGCCGGCCGGGACGGGAGGTCAGATACGCAGTATTTT.

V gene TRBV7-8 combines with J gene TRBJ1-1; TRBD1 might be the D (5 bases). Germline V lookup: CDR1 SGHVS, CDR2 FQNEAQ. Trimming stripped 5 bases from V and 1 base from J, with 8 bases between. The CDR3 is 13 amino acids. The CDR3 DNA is TGTGCCAGCAGCAGTGACAGGAACACTGAAGCTTTCTTT. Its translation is CASSSDRNTEAFF.

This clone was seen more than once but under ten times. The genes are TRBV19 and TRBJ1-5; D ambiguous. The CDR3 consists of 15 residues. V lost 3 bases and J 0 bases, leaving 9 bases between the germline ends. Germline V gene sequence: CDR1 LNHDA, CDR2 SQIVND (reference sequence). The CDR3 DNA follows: TGTGCCAGTAGTATTGAGTGGAGTAGCAATCAGCCCCAGCATTTT. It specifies CASSIEWSSNQPQHF. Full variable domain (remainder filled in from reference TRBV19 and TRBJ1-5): DGGITQSPKYLFRKEGQNVTLSCEQNLNHDAMYWYRQDPGQGLRLIYYSQIVNDFQKGDIAEGYSVSREKKESFPLTVTSAQKNPTAFYLCASSIEWSSNQPQHFGDGTRLSIL.

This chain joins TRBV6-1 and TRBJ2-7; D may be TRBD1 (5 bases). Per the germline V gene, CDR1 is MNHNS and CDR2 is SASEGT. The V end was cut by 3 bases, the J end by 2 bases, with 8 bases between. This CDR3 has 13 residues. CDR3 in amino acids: CASSDRTPYEQYF. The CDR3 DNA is TGTGCCAGCAGTGACAGGACACCCTACGAGCAGTACTTC.

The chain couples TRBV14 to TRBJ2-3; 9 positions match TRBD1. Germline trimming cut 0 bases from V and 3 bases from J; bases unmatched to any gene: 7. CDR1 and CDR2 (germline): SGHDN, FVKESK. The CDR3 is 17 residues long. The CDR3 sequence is CASSQDYRTGVTDTQYF. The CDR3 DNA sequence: TGTGCCAGCAGCCAAGATTATCGGACAGGGGTTACAGATACGCAGTATTTT.

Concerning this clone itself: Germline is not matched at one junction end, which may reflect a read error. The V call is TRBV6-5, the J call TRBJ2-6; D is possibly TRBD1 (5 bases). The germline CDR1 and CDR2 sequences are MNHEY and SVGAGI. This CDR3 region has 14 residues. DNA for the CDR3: TGTGCCAGCAGTGGTCATTCTGGGGCCAACGTCCTGCCTTTC. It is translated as CASSGHSGANVLPF.

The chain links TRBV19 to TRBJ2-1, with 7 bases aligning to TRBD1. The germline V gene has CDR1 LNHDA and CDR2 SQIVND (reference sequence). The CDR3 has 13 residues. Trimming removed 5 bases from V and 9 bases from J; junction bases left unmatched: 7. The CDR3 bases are TGTGCCAGTAGTCCGGGGACAGAGTGTGAGCAGTTCTTC. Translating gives CASSPGTECEQFF.

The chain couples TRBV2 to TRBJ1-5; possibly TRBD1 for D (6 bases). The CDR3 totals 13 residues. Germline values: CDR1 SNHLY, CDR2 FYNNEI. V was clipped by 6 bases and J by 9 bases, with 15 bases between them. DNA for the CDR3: TGTGCCAGCAGGACAGGTGTATTGTCGCCCCAGCATTTT. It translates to CASRTGVLSPQHF. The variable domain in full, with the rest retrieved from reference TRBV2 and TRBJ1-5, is EPEVTQTPSHQVTQMGQEVILRCVPISNHLYFYWYRQILGQKVEFLVSFYNNEISEKSEIFDDQFSVERPDGSNFTLKIRSTKLEDSAMYFCASRTGVLSPQHFGDGTRLSIL.

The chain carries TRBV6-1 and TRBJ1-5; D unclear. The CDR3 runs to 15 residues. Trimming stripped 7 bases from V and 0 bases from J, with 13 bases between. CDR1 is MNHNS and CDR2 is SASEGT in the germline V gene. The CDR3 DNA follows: TGTGCCAGCATTCCCGGACTGTATAGCAATCAGCCCCAGCATTTT. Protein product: CASIPGLYSNQPQHF.

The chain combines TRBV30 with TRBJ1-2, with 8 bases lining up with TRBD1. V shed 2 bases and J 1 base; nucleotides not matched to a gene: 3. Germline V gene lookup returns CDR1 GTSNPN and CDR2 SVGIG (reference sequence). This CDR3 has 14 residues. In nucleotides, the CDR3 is TGTGCCTGGAGTAGGGGACAGGTTAACTATGGCTACACCTTC. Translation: CAWSRGQVNYGYTF.